This T cell receptor (beta chain) was identified in a study of T cells in Graves' hyperthyroidism and ophthalmopathy. PBMCs were derived from 10 ml fresh peripheral blood. The CDR3 has 15 residues. The V and J ends lost 4 bases and 6 bases respectively, with 17 bases between them. The germline gives CDR1 SGHRS, CDR2 YFSETQ. This clonotype was seen at least ten times. Amplification of TCR beta CDR3 regions was performed using RNA transcripts as template. TCR CDR3 underwent first-round RT-PCR with the HTBI primer set. TCRdb used MiXCR to reprocess the multiplex PCR reads, holding one entry per CDR3 protein. The sample includes 250,000 or so distinct CDR3 sequences, 13% to 15% of them seen just once.

The chain has TRBV5-1 and TRBJ2-1; D is unclear. Source material: blood. The clonotype originates from a middle-aged woman with Graves' hyperthyroidism that later progressed to Graves' ophthalmopathy. The CDR3 loop is CASSHHKLRRNEQFF. Written as DNA, the CDR3 is TGCGCCAGCAGCCACCATAAACTCCGTCGCAATGAGCAGTTCTTC.